Listed here are 29 T cell receptor beta chains from one sample, sequenced in a study of T cell repertoires in cytomegalovirus infection. These receptors' antigens are unknown. MiXCR was run by TCRdb on the reads, yielding one entry per CDR3 protein. The sample consists of about 770,000 distinct CDR3 sequences, around 29% of them appearing once. This specimen consisted of cultured CD8+ T cells from PBMCs, obtained from culture after CMV antigen stimulation. The source of these receptors is a human donor in good health (CMV status not recorded). Some clones in this sample may be carry-over from other donors' samples.

The V call is TRBV28, the J call TRBJ1-6; D uncertain. This CDR3 spans 14 amino acids. CDR1 is MDHEN, CDR2 SYDVKM, per germline. The V gene lost 2 bases and the J gene lost 8 bases, with 10 bases spanning the gap. The CDR3 nucleotides read TGTGCCAGCAGTTTACGACATCCTTATTCACCCCTCCACTTT. Translated: CASSLRHPYSPLHF.

This clonotype was seen a few times. V and J are TRBV6-5 and TRBJ2-1; no clear D gene. The V gene's germline CDR1 is MNHEY and CDR2 SVGAGI. The CDR3 spans 14 residues. V was trimmed by 0 bases and J by 8 bases, leaving 11 bases between them. This chain's CDR3 is CASSYSTIDYEQFF. CDR3 DNA sequence: TGTGCCAGCAGTTACTCGACAATCGACTATGAGCAGTTCTTC.

This clonotype was recorded many times. Here the CDR3 DNA reads TGTGCCAGCAGCTTAGGACAGCAGGGGGATTACACTGAAGCTTTCTTT. Residues: CASSLGQQGDYTEAFF. The V call is TRBV7-6, the J call TRBJ1-1, with 7 bases aligning to TRBD1. Looked up from germline, CDR1 is SGHVS and CDR2 is FNYEAQ. Trimming at V came to 1 base and at J to 3 bases, leaving 8 bases not matched to a gene. The CDR3 is made up of 16 amino acids. Variable domain in full (rest from reference TRBV7-6 and TRBJ1-1): GAGVSQSPRYKVTKRGQDVALRCDPISGHVSLYWYRQALGQGPEFLTYFNYEAQQDKSGLPNDRFSAERPEGSISTLTIQRTEQRDSAMYRCASSLGQQGDYTEAFFGQGTRLTVV.

This clonotype has just a few counts. The rearrangement joins TRBV6-2 or TRBV6-3 to TRBJ2-1; D is unresolved. V lost 0 bases and J lost 0, with 9 bases in between. The CDR3 length is 16 residues. Germline-derived CDR1 and CDR2 are MNHEY and SVGEGT. The CDR3 sequence is CASSYSALGSYNEQFF. The CDR3 region has the DNA TGTGCCAGCAGTTACTCCGCTCTCGGCTCCTACAATGAGCAGTTCTTC.

The chain employs TRBV9 and TRBJ2-3; 12 positions agree with TRBD1. This CDR3 contains 16 residues. The V and J ends lost 4 bases and 4 bases, in that order; junction bases with no gene match: 7. Germline values: CDR1 SGDLS, CDR2 YYNGEE. CDR3 coding DNA: TGTGCCAGCAGCAAATCCGGGACAGGGGGCGCAGATACGCAGTATTTT. It codes for CASSKSGTGGADTQYF.

This sequence joins TRBV7-9 and TRBJ2-7; weak D call: TRBD1 (5 bases). V was shortened by 6 bases and J by 1 base, with 13 bases between the two germline ends. Germline values: CDR1 SEHNR, CDR2 FQNEAQ (reference sequence). The CDR3 totals 14 residues. CDR3 residues: CASSSTRGSYEQYF. The CDR3, as DNA: TGTGCCAGCAGTTCGACAAGGGGATCCTACGAGCAGTACTTC.

This chain links TRBV28 with TRBJ2-6; perhaps TRBD1 as D (6 bases). With 5 bases removed from V and 4 bases from J, the gap between germline ends came to 15 bases. CDR3 size: 16 residues. The germline V gene has CDR1 MDHEN and CDR2 SYDVKM. In DNA form, the CDR3 reads TGTGCCAGCAGTCCCGGACAGCCTCGGGGGGCCAACGTCCTGACTTTC. As protein: CASSPGQPRGANVLTF.

This clonotype has a handful of counts. The chain links TRBV12-3 or TRBV12-4 to TRBJ1-2; D is perhaps TRBD1 (6 bases). This CDR3 contains 14 residues. Trimming cost V 1 base and J 6 bases, with 12 bases left between them. Here the CDR3 reads CASSLGTAIDGYTF. The CDR3 region has the DNA TGTGCCAGCAGTTTAGGGACAGCAATAGATGGCTACACCTTC.

V gene TRBV5-6 combines with J gene TRBJ1-5; no firm D call. The CDR3 is 14 amino acids. The V end lost 4 bases, the J end lost 2 bases, and 10 bases lay between the germline ends. Per germline, CDR1 SGHDT and CDR2 YYEEEE. The chain's CDR3 is CASSTRMGNQPQHF. For the CDR3, the DNA is TGTGCCAGCAGCACCAGGATGGGCAATCAGCCCCAGCATTTT. Complete variable domain (other parts from reference TRBV5-6 and TRBJ1-5): DAGVTQSPTHLIKTRGQQVTLRCSPKSGHDTVSWYQQALGQGPQFIFQYYEEEERQRGNFPDRFSGHQFPNYSSELNVNALLLGDSALYLCASSTRMGNQPQHFGDGTRLSIL.

The sample holds many counts of this clonotype. The chain joins TRBV7-2 to TRBJ1-1; D remains ambiguous. Trimming cost V 4 bases and J 4 bases, with 19 bases left between them. This CDR3 comprises 16 residues. Germline CDR1 reads SGHTA; CDR2 reads FQGNSA. The CDR3, as DNA: TGTGCCAGCAGCTCCCTCCCGGGAGGGCCGGGCACTGAAGCTTTCTTT. It translates to CASSSLPGGPGTEAFF.

The table lists this clonotype with many counts. CDR3 sequence reads: CASGTGRETQYF. CDR3 nucleotides: TGTGCCAGCGGAACAGGGCGAGAGACCCAGTACTTC. The gene calls are TRBV7-6 and TRBJ2-5, with a weak D call TRBD1 (6 bases). The CDR3 consists of 12 residues. Trimming removed 8 bases from V and 4 bases from J, with 11 bases in between. Germline CDR1 and CDR2: SGHVS and FNYEAQ.

The CDR3: CASSVGAIYGYTF. The CDR3 nucleotides are TGTGCCAGCAGTGTGGGGGCTATCTATGGCTACACCTTC. V is TRBV7-9 and J is TRBJ1-2, with D maybe TRBD1 (6 bases). This CDR3 spans 13 amino acids. Trimming took 6 bases from V and 4 from J, leaving 12 bases between them. Germline V gives CDR1 SEHNR, CDR2 FQNEAQ (reference sequence). The complete variable domain, with remaining parts taken from reference TRBV7-9 and TRBJ1-2, reads DTGVSQNPRHKITKRGQNVTFRCDPISEHNRLYWYRQTLGQGPEFLTYFQNEAQLEKSRLLSDRFSAERPKGSFSTLEIQRTEQGDSAMYLCASSVGAIYGYTFGSGTRLTVV.

The chain is built from TRBV11-2 and TRBJ2-7; D gene ambiguous. Per the germline V gene, CDR1 is SGHAT and CDR2 is FQNNGV. V was shortened by 2 bases and J by 3 bases, with 8 bases between the two germline ends. This CDR3 has 13 residues. The DNA of the CDR3 is TGTGCCAGCAGCTTAAGTAGAGGCTACGAGCAGTACGTC. Amino acids: CASSLSRGYEQYV.

This clonotype was picked up a small number of times. The rearrangement links TRBV6-5 to TRBJ1-1, with D uncertain. Germline CDR1 reads MNHEY; CDR2 reads SVGAGI. This CDR3 has 14 amino acids. The V end lost 2 bases, the J end lost 3 bases, and 10 bases lay between the germline ends. The DNA of the CDR3 is TGTGCCAGCAGTTACATAGGACGGGACACTGAAGCTTTCTTT. Its protein is CASSYIGRDTEAFF.

The V gene is TRBV2, the J gene TRBJ2-7; no clear D. The CDR3 spans 11 residues. CDR1 is SNHLY, CDR2 FYNNEI, per germline. V was cut by 2 bases and J by 4 bases, with 3 bases left in between. CDR3 residues: CASSEMYEQYV. CDR3 DNA sequence: TGTGCCAGCAGTGAAATGTACGAGCAGTACGTC.

The gene calls are TRBV5-1 and TRBJ2-1; 7 nucleotides agree with TRBD2. With V trimmed by 10 bases and J by 0 bases, 4 bases remained unmatched. The CDR3 is 13 residues long. From germline, CDR1 is SGHRS and CDR2 YFSETQ. The CDR3 spells CALRGSSYNEQFF. CDR3 DNA: TGCGCCCTGCGGGGGAGCTCCTACAATGAGCAGTTCTTC.

This sequence joins TRBV6-5 and TRBJ1-6; 9 bases line up with TRBD1. This CDR3 is built from 16 residues. V shed 6 bases, J shed 7 bases, and the junction held 10 bases outside the gene matches. The V gene's germline CDR1 is MNHEY and CDR2 SVGAGI. The CDR3, as DNA: TGTGCCAGCAGGCCGCCGGGGACAGGGTTAAATTCACCCCTCCACTTT. Amino acids: CASRPPGTGLNSPLHF.

The V gene is TRBV6-5, the J gene TRBJ2-2; D is ambiguous. The V and J ends lost 0 bases and 5 bases respectively, with 13 bases between them. The germline CDR1 and CDR2 sequences are MNHEY and SVGAGI. The CDR3 runs to 16 residues. The CDR3 spells CASSYSQTRGTGELFF. The CDR3 nucleotides are TGTGCCAGCAGTTACTCCCAGACCCGTGGGACCGGGGAGCTGTTTTTT.

This clonotype was seen only a few times. The V and J genes are TRBV7-6 and TRBJ2-6, with D possibly TRBD1 on 6 matching bases. Germline lookup yields CDR1 SGHVS and CDR2 FNYEAQ. V lost 5 bases and J 4 bases, leaving 9 bases between the germline ends. The CDR3 is 14 residues long. The CDR3 DNA is TGTGCCAGCAGCCGGGACATAGGGGCCAACGTCCTGACTTTC. Protein product: CASSRDIGANVLTF.

The V gene is TRBV28, the J gene TRBJ2-3; 12 positions agree with TRBD2. From germline, CDR1 is MDHEN and CDR2 SYDVKM. The CDR3 has 16 residues. V dropped 5 bases and J dropped 0; count of bases not matched to a gene: 3. In DNA, the CDR3 is TGTGCCAGCAGTGCCGGACTAGCGGGGAGCACAGATACGCAGTATTTT. Protein product: CASSAGLAGSTDTQYF.

This clonotype has at least ten counts. The gene calls are TRBV7-2 and TRBJ1-5; 7 bases line up with TRBD1. This CDR3 contains 15 residues. Germline V gives CDR1 SGHTA, CDR2 FQGNSA. Trimming cost V 2 bases and J 6 bases; bases outside gene matches: 7. CDR3 protein: CASSLSQGIGQPQHF. CDR3 DNA sequence: TGTGCCAGCAGCTTATCACAGGGGATCGGTCAGCCCCAGCATTTT.

V and J are TRBV15 and TRBJ2-7; 7 nucleotides line up with TRBD2. Germline loops: CDR1 LNHNV, CDR2 YYDKDF (reference sequence). The V segment lost 0 bases and the J segment 0 bases; nucleotides outside the gene matches: 5. The CDR3 is 16 residues long. The chain's CDR3 is CATSRDRRGSSYEQYF. In DNA form, the CDR3 reads TGTGCCACCAGCAGAGATAGGCGGGGGAGCTCCTACGAGCAGTACTTC. Drawing the rest from reference TRBV15 and TRBJ2-7, the complete variable domain is DAMVIQNPRYQVTQFGKPVTLSCSQTLNHNVMYWYQQKSSQAPKLLFHYYDKDFNNEADTPDNFQSRRPNTSFCFLDIRSPGLGDTAMYLCATSRDRRGSSYEQYFGPGTRLTVT.

Only a few counts were recorded for this clonotype. V and J are TRBV12-3 or TRBV12-4 and TRBJ2-7, with TRBD1 identical over 8 bases. The CDR3 runs 15 residues. The junction had 10 bases not matched to a gene; V was cut back by 6 bases and J by 3 bases. CDR3 amino acids: CASRRTGSTYYEQYF. DNA for the CDR3: TGTGCCAGCAGGAGGACAGGGAGTACCTACTACGAGCAGTACTTC.

V usage is TRBV29-1 and J usage is TRBJ1-2; TRBD1 agrees at 7 bases. V dropped 8 bases and J dropped 5; count of bases not matched to a gene: 8. Germline assignment: CDR1 SQVTM and CDR2 ANQGSEA. The CDR3 is 12 amino acids. CDR3 sequence reads: CSTTGEGYGYTF. The CDR3 coding sequence is TGCAGCACAACAGGGGAGGGTTATGGCTACACCTTC.

The genes are TRBV4-1 and TRBJ2-2; 11 bases map to TRBD1. With V trimmed by 3 bases and J by 7 bases, 7 bases remained unmatched. The CDR3 sequence is 16 residues long. CDR1 is MGHRA and CDR2 is YSYEKL in the germline V gene. The CDR3 bases are TGCGCCAGCAGCCAGAAGGACAGGGGGCAAGGCGGGGAGCTGTTTTTT. Amino acid sequence: CASSQKDRGQGGELFF.

Comments on this clonotype: Sequence at one end of the junction differs from germline and may be a read error. The V gene is TRBV7-6, the J gene TRBJ1-2; D may be TRBD1 (5 bases). This CDR3 spans 15 amino acids. Germline V gene lookup returns CDR1 SGHVS and CDR2 FNYEAQ. This chain's CDR3 is CASSLGAGGYWGYSF. The DNA of the CDR3 is TGTGCCAGCAGCTTAGGGGCAGGAGGTTATTGGGGCTACTCCTTC. Filled out from reference TRBV7-6 and TRBJ1-2, the complete variable domain reads GAGVSQSPRYKVTKRGQDVALRCDPISGHVSLYWYRQALGQGPEFLTYFNYEAQQDKSGLPNDRFSAERPEGSISTLTIQRTEQRDSAMYRCASSLGAGGYWGYSFGSGTRLTVV.

This clonotype was found many times. J is TRBJ1-1 and V is TRBV6-1; possibly TRBD1 for D (6 bases). The CDR3 sequence is 14 residues long. Trimming removed 8 bases at V and 3 bases at J, with 16 bases between. Germline V CDR1 and CDR2: MNHNS, SASEGT. For the CDR3, the DNA is TGTGCCAGCGTCATCGAGGGGGGGTACACTGAAGCTTTCTTT. Translated, it gives CASVIEGGYTEAFF.

This clonotype was observed a few times. The chain couples TRBV28 to TRBJ2-5; TRBD1 matches at 7 bases. The CDR3 sequence is 15 residues long. The trim removed 4 bases at V and 1 base at J, leaving 6 bases unmatched. Germline V gene data show CDR1 as MDHEN and CDR2 as SYDVKM. The CDR3 nucleotides are TGTGCCAGCAGTTACCCGACAGGGTTCCAAGAGACCCAGTACTTC. Its protein product is CASSYPTGFQETQYF.

This clonotype was counted only a few times. In DNA form, the CDR3 reads TGCGCCAGCAGGGGGGGCCTAGCCTTTTCCTCCTACAATGAGCAGTTCTTC. The encoded protein is CASRGGLAFSSYNEQFF. The gene calls are TRBV5-1 and TRBJ2-1; D may correspond to TRBD1 or TRBD2 (6 bases each). V was clipped by 5 bases and J by 0 bases, with 18 bases between them. Germline lookup yields CDR1 SGHRS and CDR2 YFSETQ. The CDR3 spans 17 residues.